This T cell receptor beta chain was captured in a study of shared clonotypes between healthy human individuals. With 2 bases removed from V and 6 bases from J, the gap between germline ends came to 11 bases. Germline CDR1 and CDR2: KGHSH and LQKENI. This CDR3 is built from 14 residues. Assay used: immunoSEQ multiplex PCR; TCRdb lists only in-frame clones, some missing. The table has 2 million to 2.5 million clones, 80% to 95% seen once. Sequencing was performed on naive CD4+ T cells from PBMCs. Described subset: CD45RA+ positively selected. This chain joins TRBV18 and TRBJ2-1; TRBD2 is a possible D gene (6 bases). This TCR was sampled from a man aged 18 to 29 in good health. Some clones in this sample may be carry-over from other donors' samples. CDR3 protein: CASSPGTPRNEQFF. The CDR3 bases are TGTGCCAGCTCACCAGGGACTCCCCGCAATGAGCAGTTCTTC.